This T cell receptor beta chain is drawn from a study of tumor-infiltrating lymphocytes in localized non-small cell lung cancer. Study at large: Tumor tissue and non-adjacent uninvolved lung came from each patient.

Overall study results and limits: Tumors had more T cell infiltration than uninvolved lung, per TCRbeta sequencing and CD3 counts. Each assay used a separate piece of the same tissue. No T-cell fraction difference was seen between IM1 and IM2 tumors.

Sequencing used immunoSEQ multiplex PCR; TCRdb keeps in-frame clones, though not all of them. In the table there are tens of thousands of clones, about two thirds of which are singletons. To note about this clone: Its antigen is unknown.

CDR3 size: 17 residues. V was clipped by 4 bases and J by 0 bases, with 15 bases between them. Germline loops: CDR1 SNHLY, CDR2 FYNNEI. Material: lung tumor tissue. This sequence joins TRBV2 and TRBJ2-2; TRBD1 is a possible D gene (5 bases). The sequence was obtained from a human donor with non-small cell lung cancer. CDR3 amino acids: CASSGYRGSSNTGELFF. CDR3 coding DNA: TGTGCCAGCAGTGGGTATAGGGGAAGCTCGAACACCGGGGAGCTGTTTTTT. Using reference TRBV2 and TRBJ2-2 for the parts outside the CDR3, the full variable domain is EPEVTQTPSHQVTQMGQEVILRCVPISNHLYFYWYRQILGQKVEFLVSFYNNEISEKSEIFDDQFSVERPDGSNFTLKIRSTKLEDSAMYFCASSGYRGSSNTGELFFGEGSRLTVL.